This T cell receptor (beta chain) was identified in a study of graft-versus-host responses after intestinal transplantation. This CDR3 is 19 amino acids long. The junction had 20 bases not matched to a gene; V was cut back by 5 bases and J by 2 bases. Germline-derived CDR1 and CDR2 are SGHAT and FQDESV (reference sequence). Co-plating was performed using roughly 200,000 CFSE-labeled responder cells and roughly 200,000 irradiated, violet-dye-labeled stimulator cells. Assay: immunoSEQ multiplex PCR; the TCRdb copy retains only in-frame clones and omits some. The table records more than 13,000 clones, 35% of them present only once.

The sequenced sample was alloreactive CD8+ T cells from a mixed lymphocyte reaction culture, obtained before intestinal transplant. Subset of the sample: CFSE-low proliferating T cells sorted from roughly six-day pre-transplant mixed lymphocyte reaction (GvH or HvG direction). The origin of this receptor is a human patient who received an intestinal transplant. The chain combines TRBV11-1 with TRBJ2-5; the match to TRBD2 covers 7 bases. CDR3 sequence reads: CASSLSGVESASGQETQYF. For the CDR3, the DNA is TGTGCCAGCAGCCTTTCGGGTGTGGAGAGCGCTAGCGGTCAAGAGACCCAGTACTTC.